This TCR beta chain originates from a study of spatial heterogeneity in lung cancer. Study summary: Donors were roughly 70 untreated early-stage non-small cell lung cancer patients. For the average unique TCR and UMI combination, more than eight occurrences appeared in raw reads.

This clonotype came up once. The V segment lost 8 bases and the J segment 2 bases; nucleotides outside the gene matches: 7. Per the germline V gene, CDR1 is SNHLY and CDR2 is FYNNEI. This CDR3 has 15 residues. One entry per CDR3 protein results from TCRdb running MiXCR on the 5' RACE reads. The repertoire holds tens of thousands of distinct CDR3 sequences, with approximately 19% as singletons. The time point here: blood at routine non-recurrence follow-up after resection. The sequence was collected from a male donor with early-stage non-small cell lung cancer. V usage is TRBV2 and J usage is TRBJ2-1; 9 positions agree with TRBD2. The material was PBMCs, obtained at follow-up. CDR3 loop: CASAVGLATYNEQFF. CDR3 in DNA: TGTGCCAGCGCTGTTGGACTAGCGACCTACAATGAGCAGTTCTTC.